This entry describes one T cell receptor beta chain. This entry belongs to a study of blood T cell repertoires in COVID-19. Only in-frame clones appear in the TCRdb table, and some are missing; sequencing was by immunoSEQ multiplex PCR. The repertoire holds under 350,000 clones, with 90% as singletons. Categorization into cohorts depended on clinical history that participants reported. Symptom resolution, clearance, or two negative PCRs marked the recovered donors of Cohort 3. Germline values: CDR1 LGHDT, CDR2 YNNKEL (reference sequence). V gave up 0 bases and J gave up 4 bases; unmatched junction bases: 6. The CDR3 extends over 17 amino acids.

The TCR was taken from a man aged 55 to 70 who had recovered from COVID-19. Material: PBMCs or T cells enriched from blood (not recorded which). The chain joins TRBV3-1 (or the pseudogene TRBV3-2) to TRBJ1-5; TRBD1 matches 10 bases. In DNA, the CDR3 is TGTGCCAGCAGCCAAGATCGGGACAGGGGTGATAATCAGCCCCAGCATTTT. As protein: CASSQDRDRGDNQPQHF.